The 15 T cell receptor beta chains below all came from one sample that was sequenced in a study of blood T cell repertoires in COVID-19. Sequencing was performed with immunoSEQ multiplex PCR; in TCRdb, only in-frame clones are kept and a portion is missing. The table includes 35,000 to 55,000 clones, about 89% detected once. The specimen was peripheral blood. These TCRs come from a man aged 65 to 79 with active COVID-19.

The CDR3 DNA reads TGTGCCAGCAGTCGATGGACTAGCGGGGGGGAGGGCACAGATACGCAGTATTTT. Translation: CASSRWTSGGEGTDTQYF. The chain carries TRBV27 and TRBJ2-3, with 15 bases lining up with TRBD2. From germline, CDR1 is MNHEY and CDR2 SMNVEV (reference sequence). With 5 bases clipped from V and 1 base from J, the junction kept 7 bases outside the gene matches. CDR3 length equals 18 residues.

This clone was recorded only once. The chain couples TRBV5-1 to TRBJ2-1; TRBD1 aligns across 11 bases. Germline CDR1 reads SGHRS; CDR2 reads YFSETQ. Unmatched junction bases numbered 9, after V lost 6 bases and J lost 7 bases. The CDR3 sequence is 15 residues long. This chain's CDR3 is CASKEGQGDLNEQFF. The DNA for the CDR3 is TGCGCCAGCAAAGAGGGACAGGGGGATTTAAATGAGCAGTTCTTC.

J is TRBJ1-2 and V is TRBV6-5; maybe TRBD1 (5 bases). V was cut by 6 bases and J by 0 bases, with 5 bases left in between. Germline values: CDR1 MNHEY, CDR2 SVGAGI. The length of the CDR3 is 12 residues. CDR3 coding DNA: TGTGCCAGCAGGGACACTAACTATGGCTACACCTTC. It translates to CASRDTNYGYTF.

This clone was recorded a few times. The chain couples TRBV7-2 to TRBJ2-2; TRBD1 is a possible D gene (5 bases). Trimming left V 1 base short and J 5 bases short, with 17 bases between. This CDR3 is built from 17 residues. Looked up from germline, CDR1 is SGHTA and CDR2 is FQGNSA. The CDR3 DNA is TGTGCCAGCAGCTTAGTAGGGGTAGGGGCAGGTACCGGGGAGCTGTTTTTT. This sequence encodes CASSLVGVGAGTGELFF.

This chain joins TRBV5-4 and TRBJ1-1, with unresolved D. V shed 4 bases and J shed 11 bases, with 12 bases lying between them. Germline assignment: CDR1 SGHNT and CDR2 YYREEE (reference sequence). The CDR3 contains 11 residues. CDR3 DNA sequence: TGTGCCAGCAGCCTGGGCGCCTGGGCTTTCTTT. It is translated as CASSLGAWAFF.

CDR3 nucleotide sequence: TGTGCCAGCAGTTTATCGCGGGGAATACAAGAGACCCAGTACTTC. It codes for CASSLSRGIQETQYF. The chain recombines TRBV27 with TRBJ2-5, with D possibly being TRBD2 (6 bases). The CDR3 length is 15 residues. Germline lookup yields CDR1 MNHEY and CDR2 SMNVEV (reference sequence). Trimming pared 0 bases from V and 2 bases from J, leaving 10 bases between.

The V and J genes are TRBV4-3 and TRBJ1-1, with 7 bases identical to TRBD1. Germline V gene data show CDR1 as LGHNA and CDR2 as YSLEER. This CDR3 is 16 amino acids long. V dropped 1 base and J dropped 1; count of bases not matched to a gene: 6. CDR3 sequence reads: CASSQGGTETNTEAFF. Here the CDR3 DNA reads TGCGCCAGCAGCCAAGGTGGGACAGAAACGAACACTGAAGCTTTCTTT.

This clone came up once. This rearrangement joins TRBV7-9 to TRBJ1-1; D perhaps matches TRBD1 (6 bases). This CDR3 is 12 amino acids long. V lost 7 bases to trimming and J lost 10 bases, with 16 bases between them. Germline V gene sequence: CDR1 SEHNR, CDR2 FQNEAQ (reference sequence). The CDR3: CASTPQGRGAFF. The CDR3 nucleotides are TGTGCCAGCACCCCGCAGGGGCGAGGAGCTTTCTTT.

This chain links TRBV18 with TRBJ1-4; D call uncertain. The germline CDR1 and CDR2 sequences are KGHSH and LQKENI. V was shortened by 3 bases and J by 8 bases, with 13 bases between the two germline ends. The CDR3 is made up of 14 amino acids. Written as DNA, the CDR3 is TGTGCCAGCTCACCCCAGTATTCGCCCGAAAAACTGTTTTTT. Translated: CASSPQYSPEKLFF.

The V call is TRBV4-1, the J call TRBJ2-3, with 10 positions matching TRBD2. The trim removed 0 bases at V and 9 bases at J, leaving 9 bases unmatched. Germline CDR1 is MGHRA and CDR2 is YSYEKL. The CDR3 has 16 amino acids. The CDR3 DNA sequence: TGCGCCAGCAGCCAAGATGCAAGCGGGGGGGCCAAAACGCAGTATTTT. The encoded protein is CASSQDASGGAKTQYF.

V gene TRBV7-2 combines with J gene TRBJ1-4; D unresolved. The CDR3 contains 13 residues. V was clipped by 2 bases and J by 6 bases, with 7 bases between them. The germline V gene encodes CDR1 SGHTA and CDR2 FQGNSA. CDR3: CASSLRQDEKLFF. In DNA form, the CDR3 reads TGTGCCAGCAGCTTAAGGCAGGATGAAAAACTGTTTTTT.

This chain joins TRBV5-1 and TRBJ2-3, with 7 bases that match TRBD2. J was trimmed by 0 bases and V by 6 bases; bases with no gene match: 4. The germline V gene encodes CDR1 SGHRS and CDR2 YFSETQ. The CDR3 extends over 14 amino acids. The CDR3 protein is CASTRGVSTDTQYF. The CDR3 coding sequence is TGCGCCAGCACCCGGGGGGTTAGCACAGATACGCAGTATTTT.

The chain employs TRBV11-2 and TRBJ1-3; 7 bases fit TRBD1. CDR3 length: 15 amino acids. The junction had 6 bases not matched to a gene; V was cut back by 6 bases and J by 1 base. Germline lookup yields CDR1 SGHAT and CDR2 FQNNGV. The CDR3 spells CASRRQTGSGNTIYF. The CDR3 DNA reads TGTGCCAGCAGGCGGCAGACAGGGTCTGGAAACACCATATATTTT.

This chain joins TRBV3-1 (or the pseudogene TRBV3-2) and TRBJ2-1; TRBD1 is a possible D gene (5 bases). Germline CDR1 is LGHDT and CDR2 is YNNKEL (reference sequence). Trimming removed 4 bases at V and 3 bases at J, with 19 bases between. The CDR3 spans 17 residues. The CDR3 DNA reads as TGTGCCAGCAGCCCCACGACTCGTCCGACAGTCTACAATGAGCAGTTCTTC. This encodes CASSPTTRPTVYNEQFF.

This sequence joins TRBV7-9 and TRBJ2-2; TRBD2 agrees at 8 bases. V shed 1 base and J 7 bases; nucleotides not matched to a gene: 5. The CDR3 is made up of 15 amino acids. Germline V gives CDR1 SEHNR, CDR2 FQNEAQ (reference sequence). This CDR3 is CASSLGGTSRGELFF. For the CDR3, the DNA is TGTGCCAGCAGCTTAGGTGGGACTAGTCGCGGGGAGCTGTTTTTT.